The present T cell receptor beta chain was sequenced within a study of identifying expanded T cells in peripheral blood. Findings of the study overall: Variance in clone template counts between roughly 2-week samples significantly increased with total template count across all healthy donors. About 1.2 clones differed between technical replicates, versus approximately 16 and 19 over time.

During the collection period, no donor immune events like infections were recorded. Sequencing used immunoSEQ multiplex PCR; TCRdb keeps in-frame clones, though not all of them. The data show under 90,000 clones, around nine tenths seen once. In this sample, this clone turned up once. Antigen unknown. From germline, CDR1 is SGHTA and CDR2 FQGNSA. This CDR3 region has 15 residues. The trim removed 4 bases at V and 7 bases at J, leaving 3 bases unmatched. This clonotype originated in a person aged 18-70 years in good health. Material: blood. This chain uses TRBV7-2 with TRBJ2-3, with TRBD2 matching 15 bases. The CDR3 is CASSSGLAGGNTQYF. CDR3 in DNA: TGTGCCAGCAGCTCTGGACTAGCGGGAGGGAATACGCAGTATTTT.